These 25 T cell receptor beta chains came from one sample sequenced in a study of preoperative IRX-2 immunotherapy in early breast cancer. The table came from immunoSEQ multiplex PCR; TCRdb's copy has only in-frame clones and leaves some out. The repertoire consists of about 23,000 clones, with 95% occurring once and the leading ten covering roughly 17%. Treatment in this sample: preoperative locoregional IRX-2 cytokine immunotherapy. The sample consisted of tumor tissue, taken after IRX-2 immunotherapy. The source of these receptors is a human donor with breast cancer.

The chain is built from TRBV11-2 and TRBJ1-2; D not certain. The V end was cut by 4 bases, the J end by 8 bases, with 14 bases between. The germline V gene encodes CDR1 SGHAT and CDR2 FQNNGV. The CDR3 is 13 amino acids. Here the CDR3 reads CASSSSLEKGYTF. In nucleotides, the CDR3 is TGTGCCAGCAGCTCGTCTCTAGAGAAAGGCTACACCTTC.

The rearrangement links TRBV6-5 to TRBJ1-6; TRBD1 might be the D (5 bases). V lost 1 base and J lost 14, with 12 bases in between. Looked up from germline, CDR1 is MNHEY and CDR2 is SVGAGI. CDR3 length equals 13 residues. DNA for the CDR3: TGTGCCAGCAGTTACTTCGCCGGGGGGACCCTCCACTTT. It specifies CASSYFAGGTLHF.

This chain uses TRBV15 with TRBJ2-3; 8 positions match TRBD2. The CDR3 spans 14 residues. V shed 1 base, J shed 4 bases, and the junction held 1 base outside the gene matches. In germline, CDR1 is LNHNV, CDR2 YYDKDF (reference sequence). For the CDR3, the DNA is TGTGCCACCAGCAGAGGACTAGCGTCAGATACGCAGTATTTT. As protein: CATSRGLASDTQYF.

In its sample, this clone was seen once. This chain links TRBV5-1 with TRBJ2-5; no firm D call. The CDR3 loop spans 14 amino acids. V was shortened by 2 bases and J by 4 bases, with 12 bases between the two germline ends. Germline V gives CDR1 SGHRS, CDR2 YFSETQ. CDR3 amino acids: CASSLIGIGETQYF. The CDR3 DNA reads as TGCGCCAGCAGCTTAATAGGGATCGGAGAGACCCAGTACTTC.

The chain recombines TRBV7-8 with TRBJ1-2; D is possibly TRBD1 (5 bases). V gave up 4 bases and J gave up 0 bases, with 9 bases separating them. The CDR3 is made up of 14 amino acids. Germline CDR1 and CDR2: SGHVS and FQNEAQ. The CDR3 nucleotides read TGTGCCAGCAGCTCCTTGACAGCTAACTATGGCTACACCTTC. Its protein is CASSSLTANYGYTF.

The gene calls are TRBV4-1 and TRBJ1-4; possibly TRBD1 for D (5 bases). The CDR3 is 14 residues long. With 8 bases removed from V and 0 bases from J, the gap between germline ends came to 10 bases. The germline V gene has CDR1 MGHRA and CDR2 YSYEKL. The CDR3 sequence: CASGGAATNEKLFF. CDR3 nucleotide sequence: TGCGCCAGCGGAGGGGCTGCAACTAATGAAAAACTGTTTTTT.

The V gene is TRBV6-1, the J gene TRBJ2-7; D is ambiguous. V was cut by 7 bases and J by 4 bases, with 5 bases left in between. The germline V gene encodes CDR1 MNHNS and CDR2 SASEGT. The length of the CDR3 is 10 residues. CDR3 region: CASIEYEQYF. CDR3 nucleotide sequence: TGTGCCAGCATTGAGTACGAGCAGTACTTC.

The chain employs TRBV7-8 and TRBJ2-3; D uncertain. The V gene lost 1 base and the J gene lost 1 base, with 3 bases spanning the gap. The germline CDR1 and CDR2 sequences are SGHVS and FQNEAQ. This CDR3 comprises 13 residues. The CDR3 reads CASSLEGTDTQYF. CDR3 sequence (DNA): TGTGCCAGCAGCTTAGAGGGCACAGATACGCAGTATTTT.

The genes are TRBV27 and TRBJ1-1; 7 nucleotides line up with TRBD1. Trimming removed 7 bases from V and 0 bases from J; junction bases left unmatched: 2. The CDR3 totals 13 residues. Germline V gene lookup returns CDR1 MNHEY and CDR2 SMNVEV (reference sequence). The CDR3, as DNA: TGTGCCAGCACGGGACAGCTGAACACTGAAGCTTTCTTT. It is translated as CASTGQLNTEAFF.

The rearrangement joins TRBV2 to TRBJ2-3, with D perhaps TRBD1 or TRBD2 (5 bases each). Germline V gene sequence: CDR1 SNHLY, CDR2 FYNNEI. This CDR3 comprises 13 residues. V was trimmed by 7 bases and J by 2 bases, leaving 10 bases between them. The CDR3 region is CASIWDHTDTQYF. CDR3 coding DNA: TGTGCCAGCATATGGGACCACACAGATACGCAGTATTTT.

This chain links TRBV9 with TRBJ1-2; 7 nucleotides agree with TRBD1. This CDR3 contains 16 residues. The germline V gene encodes CDR1 SGDLS and CDR2 YYNGEE. Unmatched junction bases numbered 13, after V lost 0 bases and J lost 8 bases. CDR3 nucleotides: TGTGCCAGCAGCGTAGCTCCAGGGGGGCAGGGAGAAGGCTACACCTTC. It specifies CASSVAPGGQGEGYTF. Using reference TRBV9 and TRBJ1-2 for the parts outside the CDR3, the full variable domain is DSGVTQTPKHLITATGQRVTLRCSPRSGDLSVYWYQQSLDQGLQFLIQYYNGEERAKGNILERFSAQQFPDLHSELNLSSLELGDSALYFCASSVAPGGQGEGYTFGSGTRLTVV.

The V and J genes are TRBV4-2 and TRBJ2-5, with D possibly being TRBD2 (6 bases). Germline V gene lookup returns CDR1 LGHNA and CDR2 YNFKEQ. The length of the CDR3 is 19 residues. V was cut by 4 bases and J by 1 base, with 25 bases left in between. This chain's CDR3 is CASSRTLGPQGGPQETQYF. Written as DNA, the CDR3 is TGTGCCAGCAGCCGAACATTAGGGCCTCAGGGAGGCCCCCAAGAGACCCAGTACTTC.

This chain connects TRBV6-1 to TRBJ1-2, with D perhaps matching TRBD1 (6 bases). CDR1 is MNHNS, CDR2 SASEGT, per germline. Trimming removed 5 bases at V and 2 bases at J, with 6 bases between. The CDR3 is 12 residues long. DNA for the CDR3: TGTGCCAGCAGTACAGGGAACTATGGCTACACCTTC. The encoded protein is CASSTGNYGYTF.

The chain has TRBV9 and TRBJ2-7, with 8 bases that match TRBD1. V shed 4 bases and J 0 bases; nucleotides not matched to a gene: 6. Germline V CDR1 and CDR2: SGDLS, YYNGEE. This CDR3 contains 15 residues. This chain's CDR3 is CASSRTGGHSYEQYF. The DNA for the CDR3 is TGTGCCAGCAGCAGAACAGGGGGTCACTCCTACGAGCAGTACTTC.

This clone was recorded only once. This chain links TRBV5-4 with TRBJ2-7; D not certain. This CDR3 region has 16 residues. CDR1 SGHNT and CDR2 YYREEE come from the germline V gene (reference sequence). Trimming removed 1 base from V and 1 base from J, with 15 bases in between. CDR3 sequence reads: CASSLFAGEGSYEQYF. The CDR3 region has the DNA TGTGCCAGCAGCTTGTTTGCTGGAGAAGGATCCTACGAGCAGTACTTC.

V and J are TRBV7-9 and TRBJ2-7; tentatively, D is TRBD2 (6 bases). The V gene's germline CDR1 is SEHNR and CDR2 FQNEAQ (reference sequence). The CDR3 runs to 14 residues. With 3 bases removed from V and 2 bases from J, the gap between germline ends came to 11 bases. CDR3 amino acids: CASSLSGPPYEQYF. In nucleotides, the CDR3 is TGTGCCAGCAGCTTGAGCGGGCCACCCTACGAGCAGTACTTC.

The chain recombines TRBV2 with TRBJ2-1; 7 nucleotides line up with TRBD2. This CDR3 has 14 amino acids. Germline CDR1 reads SNHLY; CDR2 reads FYNNEI. The V gene end was trimmed by 10 bases and the J gene end by 7 bases; junction bases not matched to a gene: 13. The CDR3 sequence is CATQGTNLINEQFF. The DNA of the CDR3 is TGTGCCACCCAAGGGACTAACTTAATAAATGAGCAGTTCTTC.

The chain employs TRBV19 and TRBJ2-7; 7 nucleotides match TRBD2. This CDR3 contains 17 residues. Germline V gene lookup returns CDR1 LNHDA and CDR2 SQIVND (reference sequence). The V and J ends lost 6 bases and 2 bases, in that order; junction bases with no gene match: 16. Here the CDR3 reads CASSTRRSAGVTYEQYF. CDR3 sequence (DNA): TGTGCCAGTAGCACCAGGAGATCCGCGGGAGTGACCTACGAGCAGTACTTC.

The chain carries TRBV19 and TRBJ2-1; a weak D match, TRBD2 (6 bases). CDR3 size: 14 residues. Germline V gene sequence: CDR1 LNHDA, CDR2 SQIVND (reference sequence). The V and J ends lost 5 bases and 6 bases respectively, with 14 bases between them. The CDR3 DNA is TGTGCCAGTAGTGAACTACTAGCAACCAATGAGCAGTTCTTC. The encoded protein is CASSELLATNEQFF.

This rearrangement joins TRBV5-1 to TRBJ2-1, with D possibly being TRBD2 (5 bases). The CDR3 is 15 residues long. CDR1 is SGHRS and CDR2 is YFSETQ in the germline V gene. V was pared by 0 bases and J by 9 bases, with 16 bases between. CDR3 DNA sequence: TGCGCCAGCAGCTTGGAAACACTAGGTTCGGGTGAGCAGTTCTTC. It specifies CASSLETLGSGEQFF.

The chain is built from TRBV7-6 and TRBJ1-1, with D unresolved. Trimming removed 1 base at V and 1 base at J, with 13 bases between. The CDR3 runs 16 residues. Germline values: CDR1 SGHVS, CDR2 FNYEAQ. CDR3 amino acids: CASSLGPGRGNTEAFF. The CDR3 region has the DNA TGTGCCAGCAGCTTAGGTCCGGGGAGAGGGAACACTGAAGCTTTCTTT.

The chain has TRBV7-2 and TRBJ2-3; D perhaps matches TRBD1 (6 bases). The CDR3 length is 17 residues. With 6 bases removed from V and 1 base from J, the gap between germline ends came to 20 bases. The germline gives CDR1 SGHTA, CDR2 FQGNSA. The CDR3 reads CASSLQPGGAGTDTQYF. The CDR3 DNA reads as TGTGCCAGCAGTCTACAACCTGGGGGCGCCGGCACAGATACGCAGTATTTT. Drawing the rest from reference TRBV7-2 and TRBJ2-3, the complete variable domain is GAGVSQSPSNKVTEKGKDVELRCDPISGHTALYWYRQSLGQGLEFLIYFQGNSAPDKSGLPSDRFSAERTGGSVSTLTIQRTQQEDSAVYLCASSLQPGGAGTDTQYFGPGTRLTVL.

The chain is built from TRBV11-2 and TRBJ2-1; 10 bases fit TRBD1. This CDR3 has 15 amino acids. Germline values: CDR1 SGHAT, CDR2 FQNNGV. Trimming cost V 5 bases and J 8 bases; bases outside gene matches: 9. The DNA for the CDR3 is TGTGCCAGCAGCCCGAGGACAGGGGGGTACGATGAGCAGTTCTTC. Encoded protein: CASSPRTGGYDEQFF.

The sample holds one count of this clone. The V call is TRBV7-2, the J call TRBJ2-1; D perhaps matches TRBD2 (5 bases). Per germline, CDR1 SGHTA and CDR2 FQGNSA. V was shortened by 6 bases and J by 2 bases, with 8 bases between the two germline ends. The CDR3 is made up of 13 amino acids. Written as DNA, the CDR3 is TGTGCCAGCAGATCCGGGACCTACAATGAGCAGTTCTTC. Encoded protein: CASRSGTYNEQFF.

This clone was observed a handful of times. The V gene is TRBV5-1, the J gene TRBJ2-7, with 10 bases aligning to TRBD1. CDR1 and CDR2 (germline): SGHRS, YFSETQ. V gave up 4 bases and J gave up 1 base; unmatched junction bases: 5. The CDR3 sequence is 15 residues long. The CDR3 region is CASSPRDRGSYEQYF. The CDR3 bases are TGCGCCAGCAGCCCCCGGGACAGGGGATCCTACGAGCAGTACTTC.